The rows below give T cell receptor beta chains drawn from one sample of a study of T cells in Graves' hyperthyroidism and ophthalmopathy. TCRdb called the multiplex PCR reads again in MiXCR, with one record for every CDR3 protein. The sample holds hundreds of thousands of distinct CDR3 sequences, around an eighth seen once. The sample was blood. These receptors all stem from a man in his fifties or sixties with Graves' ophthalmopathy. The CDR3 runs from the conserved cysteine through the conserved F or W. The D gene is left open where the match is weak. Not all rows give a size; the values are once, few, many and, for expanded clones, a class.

CDR3: CASSIRRGTNTEAFF; DNA: TGTGCCAGTAGTATACGCCGGGGCACGAACACTGAAGCTTTCTTT; V: TRBV19; D: NA; J: TRBJ1-1; size: NA
CDR3: CASSADRVGNQPQHF; DNA: TGTGCCAGCAGTGCCGACAGGGTTGGGAATCAGCCCCAGCATTTT; V: TRBV2; D: TRBD1; J: TRBJ1-5; size: many
CDR3: CASSFSQGGQPQHF; DNA: TGTGCCAGCAGTTTCAGCCAGGGCGGTCAGCCCCAGCATTTT; V: TRBV12-3/TRBV12-4; D: NA; J: TRBJ1-5; size: many
CDR3: CASTRAGDTGELFF; DNA: TGTGCCAGCACCCGAGCGGGAGACACCGGGGAGCTGTTTTTT; V: TRBV7-9; D: TRBD2; J: TRBJ2-2; size: NA
CDR3: CASSSTSGSVYEQFF; DNA: TGTGCCAGCAGCTCAACTAGCGGGAGCGTTTATGAGCAGTTCTTC; V: TRBV11-2; D: TRBD2; J: TRBJ2-1; size: many
CDR3: CSAPLEGRNGYTF; DNA: TGCAGCGCCCCCTTGGAGGGGCGAAATGGCTACACCTTC; V: TRBV29-1; D: NA; J: TRBJ1-2; size: NA
CDR3: CASSSPLGGAYNEQFF; DNA: TGTGCCAGCAGCTCCCCCCTGGGAGGGGCCTACAATGAGCAGTTCTTC; V: TRBV7-2; D: TRBD2; J: TRBJ2-1; size: many
CDR3: CASSFTPVGTIYF; DNA: TGTGCCAGCAGTTTTACCCCCGTGGGCACCATATATTTT; V: TRBV12-3/TRBV12-4; D: NA; J: TRBJ1-3; size: NA
CDR3: CASNFGTGRSGGNTIYF; DNA: TGTGCCAGCAACTTCGGGACAGGGCGGTCTGGTGGAAACACCATATATTTT; V: TRBV12-3/TRBV12-4; D: TRBD1; J: TRBJ1-3; size: NA
CDR3: CASSRAPVVDIQYF; DNA: TGTGCCAGCAGCCGGGCCCCGGTCGTGGACATTCAGTACTTC; V: TRBV11-1; D: NA; J: TRBJ2-4; size: many
CDR3: CSADIYTSYNEQFF; DNA: TGCAGTGCCGATATCTACACCTCCTACAATGAGCAGTTCTTC; V: TRBV20-1; D: NA; J: TRBJ2-1; size: many
CDR3: CASSQSTSYEQYF; DNA: TGCGCCAGCAGCCAGTCGACGTCCTACGAGCAGTACTTC; V: TRBV5-1; D: NA; J: TRBJ2-7; size: many
CDR3: CASSQEKAQRGYTF; DNA: TGCGCCAGCAGCCAAGAAAAGGCCCAAAGGGGCTACACCTTC; V: TRBV4-1; D: NA; J: TRBJ1-2; size: few
CDR3: CSARQIGATDTQYF; DNA: TGCAGTGCTAGACAGATAGGAGCGACAGATACGCAGTATTTT; V: TRBV20-1; D: NA; J: TRBJ2-3; size: many
CDR3: CASSLAAGHSGANVLTF; DNA: TGTGCCAGCAGCTTGGCCGCGGGGCACTCTGGGGCCAACGTCCTGACTTTC; V: TRBV5-4; D: NA; J: TRBJ2-6; size: NA
CDR3: CASSEEQGGEQFF; DNA: TGTGCCAGCAGTGAAGAGCAGGGAGGGGAGCAGTTCTTC; V: TRBV6-1; D: TRBD2; J: TRBJ2-1; size: NA
CDR3: CASSAHAGDTQYF; DNA: TGTGCCAGCAGCGCCCACGCAGGGGATACGCAGTATTTT; V: TRBV5-6; D: NA; J: TRBJ2-3; size: many
CDR3: CASSYQGPGTEAFF; DNA: TGTGCCAGCAGTTACCAGGGGCCGGGCACTGAAGCTTTCTTT; V: TRBV12-3/TRBV12-4; D: NA; J: TRBJ1-1; size: many
CDR3: CSARENNMGELFF; DNA: TGCAGTGCTAGAGAAAACAATATGGGGGAGCTGTTTTTT; V: TRBV20-1; D: NA; J: TRBJ2-2; size: many
CDR3: CASSHPRDRGQEAFF; DNA: TGTGCCAGCAGCCATCCCCGGGACCGCGGACAAGAAGCTTTCTTT; V: TRBV3-1; D: NA; J: TRBJ1-1; size: many
CDR3: CASSYTQGSYEQYF; DNA: TGTGCCAGCAGTTACACACAGGGGTCCTACGAGCAGTACTTC; V: TRBV6-5; D: TRBD1; J: TRBJ2-7; size: many
CDR3: CSARDLRYNEQFF; DNA: TGCAGTGCTAGAGATTTGCGGTACAATGAGCAGTTCTTC; V: TRBV20-1; D: NA; J: TRBJ2-1; size: many
CDR3: CAWTQDRSTEAFF; DNA: TGTGCCTGGACCCAGGACAGAAGCACTGAAGCTTTCTTT; V: TRBV30; D: NA; J: TRBJ1-1; size: NA
CDR3: CASSPRGLAGSNEQFF; DNA: TGTGCCAGCAGTCCCCGGGGACTAGCGGGCAGTAATGAGCAGTTCTTC; V: TRBV2; D: TRBD2; J: TRBJ2-1; size: many
CDR3: CASSFRVSSYNSPLHF; DNA: TGTGCCAGCAGTTTCCGTGTGAGCTCCTATAATTCACCCCTCCACTTT; V: TRBV12-3/TRBV12-4; D: NA; J: TRBJ1-6; size: NA
CDR3: CASSQSGGTYGYTF; DNA: TGCGCCAGCAGCCAGAGTGGAGGGACCTATGGCTACACCTTC; V: TRBV3-1; D: NA; J: TRBJ1-2; size: NA
CDR3: CASSQAGGASTDTQYF; DNA: TGCGCCAGCAGCCAAGCGGGGGGAGCTAGCACAGATACGCAGTATTTT; V: TRBV5-1; D: TRBD2; J: TRBJ2-3; size: many
CDR3: CASSLAPGLAGVGTDTQYF; DNA: TGTGCCAGCAGCTTGGCCCCGGGACTAGCGGGAGTAGGAACAGATACGCAGTATTTT; V: TRBV7-8; D: TRBD2; J: TRBJ2-3; size: many
CDR3: CASSYSGGVNEQFF; DNA: TGTGCCAGCAGTTACTCGGGGGGCGTCAATGAGCAGTTCTTC; V: TRBV6-5; D: NA; J: TRBJ2-1; size: NA